The present TCR beta chain was sequenced within a study of blood T cells in healthy people across ages. The CDR3 sequence is 13 residues long. J was trimmed by 3 bases and V by 6 bases; bases with no gene match: 3. CDR1 is MGHDK, CDR2 SYGVNS, per germline. The donors, healthy Caucasians from Russia, were aged about 6 to 95. Per sample, extraction of total RNA gave at least 5.5 micrograms in every case. The use of a sample-barcoded 5' primer and a J-beta primer mix characterized a second PCR of roughly 7 to 12 cycles. MiXCR, applied by TCRdb to the 5' RACE reads, yields one record per CDR3 protein. The sample records hundreds of thousands of distinct CDR3 sequences, around 54% being singletons.

What was sequenced was blood. The genes are TRBV25-1 and TRBJ2-5; 8 nucleotides match TRBD2. This TCR was recovered from a man aged 60 to 75 in good health. The DNA of the CDR3 is TGTGCCAGCAGCGGAGCGGGGGAAGAGACCCAGTACTTC. Encoded protein: CASSGAGEETQYF.